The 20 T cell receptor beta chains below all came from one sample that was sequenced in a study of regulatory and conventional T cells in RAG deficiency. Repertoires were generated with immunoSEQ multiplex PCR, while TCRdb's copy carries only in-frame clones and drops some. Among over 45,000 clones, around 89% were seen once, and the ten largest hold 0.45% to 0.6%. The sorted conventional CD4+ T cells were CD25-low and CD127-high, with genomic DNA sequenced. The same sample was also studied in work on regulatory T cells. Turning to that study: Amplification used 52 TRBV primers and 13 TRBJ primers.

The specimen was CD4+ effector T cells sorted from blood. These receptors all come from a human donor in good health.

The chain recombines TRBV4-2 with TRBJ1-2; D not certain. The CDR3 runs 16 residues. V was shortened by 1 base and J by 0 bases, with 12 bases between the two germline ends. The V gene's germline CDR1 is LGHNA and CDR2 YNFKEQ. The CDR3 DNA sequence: TGTGCCAGCAGCCAAGGTGGAACACTCGCTAACTATGGCTACACCTTC. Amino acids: CASSQGGTLANYGYTF.

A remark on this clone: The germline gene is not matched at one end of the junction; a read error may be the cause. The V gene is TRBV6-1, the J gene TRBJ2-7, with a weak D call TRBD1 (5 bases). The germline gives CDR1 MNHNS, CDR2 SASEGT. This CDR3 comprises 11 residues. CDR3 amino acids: CASSSPELGVF. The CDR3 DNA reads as TGTGCCAGCAGTTCTCCGGAGCTAGGGGTCTTC.

The CDR3 spells CASSQDWFRREETQYF. The CDR3 DNA sequence: TGTGCCAGCAGCCAAGATTGGTTTAGGAGGGAAGAGACCCAGTACTTC. The chain carries TRBV14 and TRBJ2-5, with a weak D call TRBD2 (6 bases). Germline values: CDR1 SGHDN, CDR2 FVKESK. The CDR3 spans 16 residues. Trimming removed 0 bases at V and 3 bases at J, with 14 bases between.

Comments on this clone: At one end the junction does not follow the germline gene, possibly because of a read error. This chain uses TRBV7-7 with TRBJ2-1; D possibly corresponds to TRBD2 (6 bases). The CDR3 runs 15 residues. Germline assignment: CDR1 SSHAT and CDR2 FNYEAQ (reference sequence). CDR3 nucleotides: TGTGCTAGCAGCTTAGGCAGCGGGTCCCTCAATGAGCAGTTCTTC. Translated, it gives CASSLGSGSLNEQFF.

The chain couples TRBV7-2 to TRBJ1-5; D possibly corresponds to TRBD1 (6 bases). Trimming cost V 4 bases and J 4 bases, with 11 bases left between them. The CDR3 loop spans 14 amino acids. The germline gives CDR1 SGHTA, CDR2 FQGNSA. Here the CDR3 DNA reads TGTGCCAGCAGCTCCCTTACAGGGAATCAGCCCCAGCATTTT. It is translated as CASSSLTGNQPQHF.

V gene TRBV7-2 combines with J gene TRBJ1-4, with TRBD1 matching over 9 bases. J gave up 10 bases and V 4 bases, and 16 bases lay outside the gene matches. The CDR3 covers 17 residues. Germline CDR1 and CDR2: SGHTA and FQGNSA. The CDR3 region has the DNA TGTGCCAGCAGCTCTTTATCATATGGGACAGGGAGAGCAAAACTGTTTTTT. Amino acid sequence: CASSSLSYGTGRAKLFF.

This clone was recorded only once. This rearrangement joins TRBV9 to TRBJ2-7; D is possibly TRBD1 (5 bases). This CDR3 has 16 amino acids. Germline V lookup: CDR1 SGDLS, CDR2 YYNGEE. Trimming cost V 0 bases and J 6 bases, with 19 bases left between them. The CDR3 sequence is CASSVGWGPTQGEQYF. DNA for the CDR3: TGTGCCAGCAGCGTAGGTTGGGGCCCGACTCAGGGCGAGCAGTACTTC.

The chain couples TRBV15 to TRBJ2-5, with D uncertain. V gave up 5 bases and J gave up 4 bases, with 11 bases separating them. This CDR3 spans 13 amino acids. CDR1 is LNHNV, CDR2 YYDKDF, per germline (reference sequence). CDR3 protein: CATSLLGRETQYF. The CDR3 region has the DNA TGTGCCACCAGCCTACTCGGTAGAGAGACCCAGTACTTC.

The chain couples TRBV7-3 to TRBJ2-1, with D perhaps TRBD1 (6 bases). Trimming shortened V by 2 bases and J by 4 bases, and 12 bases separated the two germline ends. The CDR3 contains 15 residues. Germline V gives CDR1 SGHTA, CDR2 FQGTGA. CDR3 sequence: CASSLGGAHYNEQFF. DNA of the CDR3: TGTGCCAGCAGCTTAGGGGGCGCTCATTACAATGAGCAGTTCTTC.

The chain's CDR3 is CASSYSKGFGQPQHF. The CDR3 coding sequence is TGTGCCAGCAGTTACTCTAAAGGGTTCGGCCAGCCCCAGCATTTT. The chain couples TRBV6-5 to TRBJ1-5, with D unresolved. With 0 bases removed from V and 7 bases from J, the gap between germline ends came to 13 bases. Per germline, CDR1 MNHEY and CDR2 SVGAGI. The CDR3 covers 15 residues.

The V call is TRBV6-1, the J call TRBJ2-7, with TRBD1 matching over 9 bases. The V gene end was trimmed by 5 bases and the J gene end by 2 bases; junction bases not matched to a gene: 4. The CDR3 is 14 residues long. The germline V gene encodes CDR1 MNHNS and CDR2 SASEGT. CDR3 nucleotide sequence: TGTGCCAGCAGTTCCGGGACAGGGACCTACGAGCAGTACTTC. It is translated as CASSSGTGTYEQYF.

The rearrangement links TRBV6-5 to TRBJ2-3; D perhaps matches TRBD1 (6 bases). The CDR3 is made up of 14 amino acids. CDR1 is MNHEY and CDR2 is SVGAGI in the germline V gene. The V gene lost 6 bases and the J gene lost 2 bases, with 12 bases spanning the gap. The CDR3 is CASRLQGYTDTQYF. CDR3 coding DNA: TGTGCCAGCAGACTTCAGGGGTACACAGATACGCAGTATTTT.

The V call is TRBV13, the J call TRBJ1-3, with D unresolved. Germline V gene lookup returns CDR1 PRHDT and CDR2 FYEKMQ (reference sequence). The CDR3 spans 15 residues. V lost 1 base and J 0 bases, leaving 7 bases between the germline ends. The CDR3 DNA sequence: TGTGCCAGCAGCTTAGCACGAGCCTCTGGAAACACCATATATTTT. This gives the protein CASSLARASGNTIYF.

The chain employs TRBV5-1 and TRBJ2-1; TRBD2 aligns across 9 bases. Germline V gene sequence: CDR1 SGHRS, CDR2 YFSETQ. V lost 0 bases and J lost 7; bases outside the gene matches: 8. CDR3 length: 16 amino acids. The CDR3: CASSLDGSGSSNEQFF. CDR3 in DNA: TGCGCCAGCAGCTTGGATGGTAGCGGGAGTTCTAATGAGCAGTTCTTC.

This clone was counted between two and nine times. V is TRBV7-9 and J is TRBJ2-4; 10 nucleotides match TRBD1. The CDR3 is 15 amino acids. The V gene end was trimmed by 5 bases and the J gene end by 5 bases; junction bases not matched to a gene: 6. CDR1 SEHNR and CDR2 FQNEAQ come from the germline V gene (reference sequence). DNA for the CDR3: TGTGCCAGCAGCAAAGAGACAGGGGGCCAAAACATTCAGTACTTC. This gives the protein CASSKETGGQNIQYF.

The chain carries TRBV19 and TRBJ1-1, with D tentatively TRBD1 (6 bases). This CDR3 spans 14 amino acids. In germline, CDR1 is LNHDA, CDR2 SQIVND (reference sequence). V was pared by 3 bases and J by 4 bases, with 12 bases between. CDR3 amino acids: CASSMTGRGTEAFF. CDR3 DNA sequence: TGTGCCAGTAGTATGACAGGCCGGGGCACTGAAGCTTTCTTT.

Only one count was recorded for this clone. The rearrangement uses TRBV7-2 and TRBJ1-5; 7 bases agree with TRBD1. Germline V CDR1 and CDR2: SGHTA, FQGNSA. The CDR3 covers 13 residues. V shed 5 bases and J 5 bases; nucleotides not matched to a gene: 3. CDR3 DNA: TGTGCCAGCAGCCGAGACAGGGATCAGCCCCAGCATTTT. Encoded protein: CASSRDRDQPQHF.

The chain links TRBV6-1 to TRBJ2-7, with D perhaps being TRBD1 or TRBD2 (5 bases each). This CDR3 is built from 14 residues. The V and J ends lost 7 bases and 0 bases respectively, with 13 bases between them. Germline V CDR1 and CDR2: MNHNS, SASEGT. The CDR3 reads CASTRGRSSYEQYF. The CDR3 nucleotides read TGTGCCAGCACTCGGGGACGGAGCTCCTACGAGCAGTACTTC.

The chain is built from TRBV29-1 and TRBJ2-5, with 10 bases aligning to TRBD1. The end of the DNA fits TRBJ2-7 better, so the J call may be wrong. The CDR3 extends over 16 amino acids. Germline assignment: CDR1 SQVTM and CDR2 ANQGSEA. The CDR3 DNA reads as TGCAGCGTTCGCATGGCCGGGACAGGGGAGGTTTACGAGCAGTACTTC. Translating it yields CSVRMAGTGEVYEQYF.

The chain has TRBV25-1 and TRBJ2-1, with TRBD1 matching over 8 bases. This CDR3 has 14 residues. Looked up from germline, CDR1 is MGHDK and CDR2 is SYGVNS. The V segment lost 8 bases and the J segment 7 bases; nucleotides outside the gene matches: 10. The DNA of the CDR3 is TGTGCCAGCTGGGCCGGGCAGGGGGCGAATGAGCAGTTCTTC. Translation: CASWAGQGANEQFF.